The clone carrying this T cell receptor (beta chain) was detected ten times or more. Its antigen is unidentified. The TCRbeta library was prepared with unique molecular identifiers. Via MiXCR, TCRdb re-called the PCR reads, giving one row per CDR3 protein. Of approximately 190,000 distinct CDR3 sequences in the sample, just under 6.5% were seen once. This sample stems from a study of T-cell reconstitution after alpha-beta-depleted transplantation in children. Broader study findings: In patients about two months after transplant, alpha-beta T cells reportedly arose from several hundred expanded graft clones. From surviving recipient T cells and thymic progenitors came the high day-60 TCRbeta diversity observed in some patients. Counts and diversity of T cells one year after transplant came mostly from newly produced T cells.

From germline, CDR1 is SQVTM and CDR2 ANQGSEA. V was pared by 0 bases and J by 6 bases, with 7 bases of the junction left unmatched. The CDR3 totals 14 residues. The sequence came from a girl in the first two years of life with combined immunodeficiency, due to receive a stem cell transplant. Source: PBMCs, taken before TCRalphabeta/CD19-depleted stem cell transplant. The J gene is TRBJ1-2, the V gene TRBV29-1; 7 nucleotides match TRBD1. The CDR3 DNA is TGCAGCGTTGAAGATCAAGACAGGGTGCATGGCTACACCTTC. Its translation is CSVEDQDRVHGYTF.